By proportion, the clone carrying this TCR beta chain is medium-sized. The antigen is unknown. The data were taken from a study of liver allograft versus peripheral blood T cells. At the level of the study: Within transplanted livers, the T cell receptor repertoires were examined and compared against the repertoires present in the peripheral blood of liver transplant recipients. Findings of the study overall: Reports indicated that T cell receptor repertoires inside liver allografts differed from those in peripheral blood.

Germline values: CDR1 PRHDT, CDR2 FYEKMQ (reference sequence). V was clipped by 4 bases and J by 2 bases, with 6 bases between them. The CDR3 runs 12 residues. TCRdb re-called the reads through MiXCR, storing one row per CDR3 protein. In the table there are about 5,100 distinct CDR3 sequences, around a sixth of which are singletons. V is TRBV13 and J is TRBJ2-7, with D uncertain. The receptor's source is a human patient who had a liver transplant. The T cells may partly be graft donor cells. The CDR3: CASSSRAYEQYF. CDR3 nucleotides: TGTGCCAGCAGCTCCCGGGCCTACGAGCAGTACTTC.